This TCR beta chain emerged from a study of cytomegalovirus exposure and HLA in healthy donors. Study as a whole: Of the donors genotyped, 398 in all, 80% to 85% fell in the Caucasian-associated ancestry cluster.

Use of 60 Vbeta and 13 Jbeta primers characterized the PCR. The table came from immunoSEQ multiplex PCR; TCRdb's copy has only in-frame clones and leaves some out. The sample has approximately 150,000 clones; roughly 80% are singletons. Study-wide results and limits: A later analysis showed HLA-associated TCR beta chains outstripping equally common others in clonal expansion.

In the case of this clone: Its antigen remains unknown.

V was shortened by 5 bases and J by 3 bases, with 12 bases between the two germline ends. Germline assignment: CDR1 PRHDT and CDR2 FYEKMQ (reference sequence). The CDR3 covers 14 residues. J is TRBJ2-3 and V is TRBV13, with D possibly being TRBD1 (6 bases). Sample: PBMCs. This receptor was obtained from a woman aged 25 to 39 in good health and CMV-seronegative. CDR3 protein: CASSAQGRTDTQYF. In nucleotides, the CDR3 is TGTGCCAGCAGCGCTCAGGGGCGGACAGATACGCAGTATTTT. The entire variable domain, with the rest obtained from reference TRBV13 and TRBJ2-3, is as follows: AAGVIQSPRHLIKEKRETATLKCYPIPRHDTVYWYQQGPGQDPQFLISFYEKMQSDKGSIPDRFSAQQFSDYHSELNMSSLELGDSALYFCASSAQGRTDTQYFGPGTRLTVL.